The subject of this entry is one T cell receptor (beta chain). Its specificity is not known. V was shortened by 6 bases and J by 3 bases, with 11 bases between the two germline ends. The CDR3 length is 13 residues. These data are taken from a study of cytomegalovirus exposure and HLA in healthy donors. About the research overall: Ancestry clustering placed around four fifths of over 300 genotyped donors in the Caucasian-associated cluster.

Notes on the study in general: Later analysis found that TCR beta chains associated with HLA were more clonally expanded than other, equally common chains.

PCR was performed using 60 Vbeta and 13 Jbeta primers. Some clones are missing from TCRdb's copy, which holds only in-frame ones; the method was immunoSEQ multiplex PCR. This table holds 90,000 to 120,000 clones, around 73% found once. Unrecorded immune exposures were likely, despite nominal health at sampling. This receptor was identified in a man in his thirties or forties in good health and CMV-seronegative. Source material: PBMCs. This rearrangement joins TRBV23-1 to TRBJ1-1; the D is unclear. TRBV23-1 is placed among ORFs of uncertain function. The CDR3, as DNA: TGCGCCAGCAGGACCGGGGAGTACACTGAAGCTTTCTTT. It is translated as CASRTGEYTEAFF.